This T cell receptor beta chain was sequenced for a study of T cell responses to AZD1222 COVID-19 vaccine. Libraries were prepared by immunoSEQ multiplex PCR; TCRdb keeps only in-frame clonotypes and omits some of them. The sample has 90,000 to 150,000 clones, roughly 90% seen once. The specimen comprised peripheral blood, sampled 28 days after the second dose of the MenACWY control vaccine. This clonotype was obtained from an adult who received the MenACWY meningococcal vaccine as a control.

CDR3 sequence reads: CASSDRDRGLTLHF. The CDR3 coding sequence is TGTGCCAGCAGTGACCGGGACAGGGGGCTAACCCTCCACTTT. The chain carries TRBV6-1 and TRBJ1-6, with 12 bases matching TRBD1. Per germline, CDR1 MNHNS and CDR2 SASEGT. After removal of 3 bases from V and 14 bases from J, the junction contained 5 bases not matched to a gene. The CDR3 is 14 amino acids.